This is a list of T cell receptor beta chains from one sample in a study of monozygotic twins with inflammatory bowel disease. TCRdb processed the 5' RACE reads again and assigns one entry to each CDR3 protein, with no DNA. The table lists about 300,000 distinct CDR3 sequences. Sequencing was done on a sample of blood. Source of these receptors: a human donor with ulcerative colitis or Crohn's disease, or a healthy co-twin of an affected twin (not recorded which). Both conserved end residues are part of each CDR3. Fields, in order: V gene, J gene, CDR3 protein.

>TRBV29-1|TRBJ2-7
CSVEIGRRSSYEQYF
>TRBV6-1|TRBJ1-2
CASRTDRANYGYTF
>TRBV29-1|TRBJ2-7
CSVEEGASGASYEQYF
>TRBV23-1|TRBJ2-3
CASSHPVPGLLSTDTQYF
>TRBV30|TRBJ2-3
CAWSLKGTDTQYF
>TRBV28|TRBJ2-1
CASSLYRRGNEQFF
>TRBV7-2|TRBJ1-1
CASSLGGADRVAFF
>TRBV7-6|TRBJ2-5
CASSRTRILKYQETQYF
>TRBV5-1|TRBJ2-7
CASSPTDPTYEQYF
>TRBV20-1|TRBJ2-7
CSARRGYEQYF
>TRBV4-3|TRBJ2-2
CASSQESWLASAGELFF
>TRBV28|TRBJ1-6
CASSLGLYNSPLHF
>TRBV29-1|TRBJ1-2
CSVAQGDTYGYTF
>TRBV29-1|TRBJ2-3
CSDRVSTDTQYF
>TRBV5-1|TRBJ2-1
CASSFPPAGGDYNEQYF
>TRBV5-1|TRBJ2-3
CASSLSLSGGSTDTQYF
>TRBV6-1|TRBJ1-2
CASSEVEFFYGYTF
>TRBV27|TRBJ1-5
CASSWTPSPNQPQHF
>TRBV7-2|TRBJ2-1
CASSFWTSEYNEQFF
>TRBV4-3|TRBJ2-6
CASSQEGYSGANVLTF
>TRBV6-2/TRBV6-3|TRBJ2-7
CASSYVWYEQYF
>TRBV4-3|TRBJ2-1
CASSQQPGLAYNEQFF
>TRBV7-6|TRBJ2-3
CASSLVSGQGVDTQYF
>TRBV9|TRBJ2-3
CASSETSGRTDTQYF
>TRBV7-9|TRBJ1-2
CASSLAGGQGAYGYTF
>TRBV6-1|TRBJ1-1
CASTFGDTNTEAFF
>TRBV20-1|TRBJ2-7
CSARGRTGNYEQYF
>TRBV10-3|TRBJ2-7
CATRVKPGESEQYF
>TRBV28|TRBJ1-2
CASRGSMYGYTF
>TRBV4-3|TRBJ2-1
CASSQEGSNEQFF
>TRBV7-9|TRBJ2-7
CASSLSLTTYEQYF
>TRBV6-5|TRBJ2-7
CASSYSRRGGAFHEQYF
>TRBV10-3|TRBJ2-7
CAIRSDSYEQYF
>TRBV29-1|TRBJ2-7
CSVEGQDYEQYF
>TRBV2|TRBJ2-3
CASRGLGGLGTQYF
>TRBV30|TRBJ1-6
CAWSVDGAYNSPLHF
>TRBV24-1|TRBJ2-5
CATSDLGENLGETQYF